Here is one T cell receptor beta chain with its context. This clonotype has ten or more counts. The antigen it binds to is not known. Base-call qualities are not available, and no considerably larger clone is one nucleotide away. The data are from a study of Graves' ophthalmopathy and Graves' hyperthyroidism (dated by TCRdb to about 2018). With regard to the full study: Peripheral blood samples were taken at the time of initial diagnosis, before any treatment was given. Following sample collection, hyperthyroidism patients were given methimazole at a starting dose of 30 mg daily, and ophthalmopathy patients were given high-dose intravenous methylprednisolone. To explore V-J signatures distinguishing ophthalmopathy from hyperthyroidism, a discovery set of under 110 patients (43 ophthalmopathy, around 55 stable hyperthyroidism) was enrolled. An independent validation cohort was composed of some 18 hyperthyroidism patients and 15 to 17 patients who later progressed from hyperthyroidism to ophthalmopathy. TCR beta repertoire signatures were used to distinguish Graves' ophthalmopathy from Graves' hyperthyroidism and to predict progression to ophthalmopathy. For training and testing, the 100 or so patients in the discovery cohort were randomly divided in a 7:3 ratio. T-cell repertoires of thyroid tissue and blood were compared in over 5 hyperthyroidism patients. In total, 135 blood samples were TCR-sequenced: some 40 ophthalmopathy, some 72 hyperthyroidism and approximately 17 hyperthyroidism-to-ophthalmopathy patients. Paper-wide results and their limitations: Ophthalmopathy was separated from stable hyperthyroidism by the 13-signature model with roughly 90% sensitivity and roughly 82% specificity in cross-validation and with 80%/75% in the test set. In validation, the model predicted ophthalmopathy progression with more than 70% sensitivity and roughly 72% specificity; about a dozen predicted patients were CT-confirmed with GO in a median of approximately six months. Sample size was not predetermined statistically, and investigators were not blinded to group allocation. Most of the expanded thyroid clonotypes with a frequency above 0.001 were also detected in blood, and it was suggested that the thyroid immune response may be reflected by blood repertoires.

Ophthalmopathy patients were characterized by moderately to severely active disease, a Clinical Activity Score of at least 3, a NOSPECS grade of at least 4, and a disease duration under 3 months. Patients with other autoimmune diseases, uncontrolled infections, pregnancy or lactation were excluded. Diagnosis was based on clinical symptoms, serum thyroxine, TRAb, thyroid ultrasound and orbital computed tomography. PBMCs were isolated from about 9 ml of fresh peripheral blood by Ficoll-Paque density gradient centrifugation. Total RNA was extracted using Trizol reagent, and RNA quality was checked on an Agilent 2100 Bioanalyzer. For repertoire sequencing, the TCR beta CDR3 regions were amplified from RNA transcripts. A first-round RT-PCR used HTBI primers with the Qiagen OneStep RT-PCR kit, followed by a second-round multiplex PCR, size selection and purification. Sequencing of the libraries was carried out on an Illumina HiSeq2000 in paired-end mode with 100 bp reads. As for the original processing: SOAPnuke was used to process the reads, throwing out any read that had adapters, had uncalled bases, had a mean Phred below 15, or lacked an exact constant-primer or identifier match. COPE v1.2.5 was used to merge the high-quality paired reads. Each unique nucleotide sequence was treated as a clonotype, and MiTCR v1.1 was used to align the clonotypes to the IMGT TRB V, D and J references. Only V-J combinations with frequency above 0.0001 were analysed, covering 99% to 99.2% of repertoires. For each V-J combination, a TCR clonal expansion and chaos score was defined as the ratio of F50 clonal expansion to chaos observed in the TCRdist matrix. Welch's t-statistics and random forest were used to reduce the features to roughly 14 V-J combinations, which were then used as input to a naive Bayes classifier. Thyroid-blood repertoire similarity was quantified with the Morisita-Horn index. TCRdb redid the processing of the public reads, applying fastp at Q25 and MiXCR, and retained in-frame beta chains. One record per CDR3 amino acid sequence lists the most common genes and DNA. These V and J calls originate from TCRdb's pipeline instead of the authors' own analysis. The sample records some 520,000 distinct CDR3 sequences, approximately 15% of which are singletons. Of the sample, roughly 9.8% falls within the top ten clones.

CDR3 length: 16 amino acids, cysteine to phenylalanine. CDR3 DNA only is kept here, 48 bases in frame from base 1. V is cut by 6 bases and J by 0 bases, and the space between the germline ends is 14 bases. Source material: blood. The chain links TRBV12-3 or TRBV12-4 with TRBJ2-2; TRBD1 is a possible D gene, resting on 6 matching bases. This clonotype was sampled from a woman aged 25 to 39 with Graves' ophthalmopathy. Donor details come from another sample of the same person, matched by shared clones. The CDR3 reads CASSGQKPTNTGELFF. In nucleotides, the sequence is TGTGCCAGCAGCGGACAGAAACCTACGAACACCGGGGAGCTGTTTTTT.